This note documents a single TCR beta chain sequence. Repertoires were generated with immunoSEQ multiplex PCR, while TCRdb's copy carries only in-frame clones and drops some. Here the sample spans 200,000 or so clones, about 80% being singletons. The CDR3 spans 15 residues. V was clipped by 3 bases and J by 5 bases, with 14 bases between them. Participants reported their clinical history, and cohort assignment relied on those reports. This sample is part of a study of blood T cell repertoires in COVID-19. The receptor was isolated from a woman aged 40-49 years with acute COVID-19. Sequenced sample: PBMCs or T cells enriched from blood (not recorded which). This chain links TRBV23-1 with TRBJ1-5, with unresolved D. Being an ORF, TRBV23-1 has a function that is uncertain. In DNA, the CDR3 is TGCGCCAGCAGTCAGGTGCGACGGAGCGATCAGCCCCAGCATTTT. This codes for CASSQVRRSDQPQHF.